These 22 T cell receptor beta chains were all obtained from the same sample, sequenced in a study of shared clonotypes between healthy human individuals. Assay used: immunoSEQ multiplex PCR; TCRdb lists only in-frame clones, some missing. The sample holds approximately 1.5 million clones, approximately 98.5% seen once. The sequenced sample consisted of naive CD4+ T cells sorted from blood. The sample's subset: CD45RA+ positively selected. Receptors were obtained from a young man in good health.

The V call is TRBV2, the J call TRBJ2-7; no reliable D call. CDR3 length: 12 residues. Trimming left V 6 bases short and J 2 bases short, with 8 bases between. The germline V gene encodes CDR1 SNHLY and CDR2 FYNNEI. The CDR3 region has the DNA TGTGCCAGCAGCCTAAGAACCTACGAGCAGTACTTC. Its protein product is CASSLRTYEQYF.

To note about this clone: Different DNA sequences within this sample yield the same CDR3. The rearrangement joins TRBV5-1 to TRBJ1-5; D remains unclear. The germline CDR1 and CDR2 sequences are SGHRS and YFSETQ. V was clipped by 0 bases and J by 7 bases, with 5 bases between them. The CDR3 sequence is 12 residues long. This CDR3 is CASSLEGQPQHF. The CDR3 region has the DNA TGCGCCAGCAGCTTGGAAGGACAGCCCCAGCATTTT.

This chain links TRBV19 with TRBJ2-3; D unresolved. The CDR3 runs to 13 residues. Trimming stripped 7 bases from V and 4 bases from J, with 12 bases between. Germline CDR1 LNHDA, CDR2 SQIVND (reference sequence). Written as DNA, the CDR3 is TGTGCCAGTACCGCCCCTGGGGCAGATACGCAGTATTTT. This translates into CASTAPGADTQYF.

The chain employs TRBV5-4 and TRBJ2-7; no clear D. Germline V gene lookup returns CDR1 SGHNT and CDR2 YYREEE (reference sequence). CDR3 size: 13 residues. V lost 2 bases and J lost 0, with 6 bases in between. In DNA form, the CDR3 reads TGTGCCAGCAGCTTTATAAGCTCCTACGAGCAGTACTTC. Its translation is CASSFISSYEQYF.

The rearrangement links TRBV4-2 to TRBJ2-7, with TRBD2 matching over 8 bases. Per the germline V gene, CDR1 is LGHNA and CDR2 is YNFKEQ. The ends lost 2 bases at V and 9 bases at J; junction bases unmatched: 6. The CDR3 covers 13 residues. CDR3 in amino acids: CASSQSGLVGQYF. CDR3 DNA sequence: TGTGCCAGCAGCCAATCGGGACTAGTGGGGCAGTACTTC.

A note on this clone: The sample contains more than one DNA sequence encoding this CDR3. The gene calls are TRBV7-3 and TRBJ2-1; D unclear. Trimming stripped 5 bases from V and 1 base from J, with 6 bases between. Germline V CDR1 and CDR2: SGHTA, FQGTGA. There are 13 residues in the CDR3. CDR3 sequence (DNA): TGTGCCAGCAGCCCGTCTTCCTACAATGAGCAGTTCTTC. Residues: CASSPSSYNEQFF.

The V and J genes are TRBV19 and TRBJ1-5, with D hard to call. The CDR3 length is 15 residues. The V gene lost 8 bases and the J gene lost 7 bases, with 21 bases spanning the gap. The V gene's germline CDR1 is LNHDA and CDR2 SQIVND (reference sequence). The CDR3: CASSPFRQRRQPQHF. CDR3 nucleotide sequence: TGTGCCAGTTCACCTTTTAGGCAGAGGAGACAGCCCCAGCATTTT.

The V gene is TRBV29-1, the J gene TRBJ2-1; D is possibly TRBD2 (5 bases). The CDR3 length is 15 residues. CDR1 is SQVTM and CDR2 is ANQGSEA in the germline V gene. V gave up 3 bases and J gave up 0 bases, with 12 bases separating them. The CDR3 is CSVDSGRGSYNEQFF. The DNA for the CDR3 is TGCAGCGTTGATTCTGGACGGGGCTCCTACAATGAGCAGTTCTTC.

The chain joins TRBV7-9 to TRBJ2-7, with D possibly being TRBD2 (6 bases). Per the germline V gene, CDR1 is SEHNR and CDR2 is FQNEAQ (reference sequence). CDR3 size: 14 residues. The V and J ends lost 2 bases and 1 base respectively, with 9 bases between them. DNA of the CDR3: TGTGCCAGCAGCTTATCTGGGGGGTCCTACGAGCAGTACTTC. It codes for CASSLSGGSYEQYF.

CDR3 region: CASTAVNTGELFF. CDR3 coding DNA: TGTGCCAGCACGGCGGTGAACACCGGGGAGCTGTTTTTT. This rearrangement joins TRBV6-1 to TRBJ2-2; unclear D gene. The germline V and J ends were trimmed by 7 bases and 1 base, with 7 bases remaining between them. CDR1 MNHNS and CDR2 SASEGT come from the germline V gene. The CDR3 contains 13 residues.

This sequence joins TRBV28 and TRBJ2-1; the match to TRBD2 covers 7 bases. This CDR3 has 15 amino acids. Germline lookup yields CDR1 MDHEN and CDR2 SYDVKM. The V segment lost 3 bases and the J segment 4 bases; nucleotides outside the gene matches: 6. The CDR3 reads CASSLYSGPYNEQFF. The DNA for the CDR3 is TGTGCCAGCAGTTTGTATAGCGGGCCATACAATGAGCAGTTCTTC.

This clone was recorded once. The CDR3 is CASSFLQYNQPQHF. In DNA form, the CDR3 reads TGTGCCAGCAGTTTTTTACAGTACAATCAGCCCCAGCATTTT. The gene calls are TRBV28 and TRBJ1-5, with no clear D. This CDR3 contains 14 residues. CDR1 is MDHEN, CDR2 SYDVKM, per germline. V dropped 3 bases and J dropped 3 bases, with 9 bases sitting between them.

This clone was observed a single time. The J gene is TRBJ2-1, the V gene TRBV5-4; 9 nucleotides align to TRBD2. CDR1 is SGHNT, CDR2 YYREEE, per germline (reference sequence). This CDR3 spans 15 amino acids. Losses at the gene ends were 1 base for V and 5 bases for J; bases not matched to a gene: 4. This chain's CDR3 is CASSLSSGRNNEQFF. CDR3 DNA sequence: TGTGCCAGCAGCTTGAGTAGCGGGAGAAACAATGAGCAGTTCTTC.

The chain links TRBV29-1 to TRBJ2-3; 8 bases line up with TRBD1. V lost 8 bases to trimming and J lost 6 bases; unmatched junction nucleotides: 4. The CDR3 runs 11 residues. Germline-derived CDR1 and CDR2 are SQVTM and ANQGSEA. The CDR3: CSTDRGDTQYF. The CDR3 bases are TGCAGCACAGACAGGGGTGATACGCAGTATTTT.

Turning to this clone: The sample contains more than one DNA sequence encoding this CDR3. The CDR3 spells CASSPGDDTQYF. The CDR3 region has the DNA TGTGCCAGCTCACCGGGGGATGATACGCAGTATTTT. V gene TRBV18 combines with J gene TRBJ2-3; tentatively, D is TRBD1 or TRBD2 (5 bases each). The germline V gene has CDR1 KGHSH and CDR2 LQKENI. CDR3 size: 12 residues. Between the trimmed V and J ends, which lost 3 bases and 6 bases, there was a span of 7 bases. Complete variable domain (other parts from reference TRBV18 and TRBJ2-3): NAGVMQNPRHLVRRRGQEARLRCSPMKGHSHVYWYRQLPEEGLKFMVYLQKENIIDESGMPKERFSAEFPKEGPSILRIQQVVRGDSAAYFCASSPGDDTQYFGPGTRLTVL.

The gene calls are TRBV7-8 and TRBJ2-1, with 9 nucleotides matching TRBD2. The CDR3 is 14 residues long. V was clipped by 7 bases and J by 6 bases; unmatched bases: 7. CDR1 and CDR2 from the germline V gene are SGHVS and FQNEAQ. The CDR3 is CASTIAGVFNEQFF. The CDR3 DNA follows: TGTGCCAGCACTATAGCGGGAGTATTCAATGAGCAGTTCTTC. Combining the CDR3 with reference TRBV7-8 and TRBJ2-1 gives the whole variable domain GAGVSQSPRYKVAKRGQDVALRCDPISGHVSLFWYQQALGQGPEFLTYFQNEAQLDKSGLPSDRFFAERPEGSVSTLKIQRTQQEDSAVYLCASTIAGVFNEQFFGPGTRLTVL.

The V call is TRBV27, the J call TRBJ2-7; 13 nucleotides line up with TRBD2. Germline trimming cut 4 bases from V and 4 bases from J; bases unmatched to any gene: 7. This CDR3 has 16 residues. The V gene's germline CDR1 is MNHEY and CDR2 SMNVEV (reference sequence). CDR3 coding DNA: TGTGCCAGCAGTTCCCCGTCGACTAGCGGGAGGTACGAGCAGTACTTC. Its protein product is CASSSPSTSGRYEQYF.

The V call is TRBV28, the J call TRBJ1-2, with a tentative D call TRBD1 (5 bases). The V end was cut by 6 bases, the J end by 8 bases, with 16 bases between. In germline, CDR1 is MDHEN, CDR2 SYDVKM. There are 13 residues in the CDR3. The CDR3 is CASSESRVRGYTF. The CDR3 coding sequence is TGTGCCAGCAGCGAATCCAGGGTTAGGGGCTACACCTTC.

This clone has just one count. CDR3 nucleotides: TGTGCCAGCTCAGGGGGGGTTGCCTACGAGCAGTACTTC. It encodes CASSGGVAYEQYF. The chain joins TRBV18 to TRBJ2-7, with 7 positions matching TRBD2. The CDR3 contains 13 residues. The germline gives CDR1 KGHSH, CDR2 LQKENI. The V and J ends lost 5 bases and 2 bases, in that order; junction bases with no gene match: 3.

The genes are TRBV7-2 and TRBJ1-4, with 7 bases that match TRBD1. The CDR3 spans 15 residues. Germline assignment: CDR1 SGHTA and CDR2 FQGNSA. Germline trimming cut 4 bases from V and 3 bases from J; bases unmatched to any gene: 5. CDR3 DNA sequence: TGTGCCAGCAGCTCTCGACAGGGACCTAATGAAAAACTGTTTTTT. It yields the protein CASSSRQGPNEKLFF. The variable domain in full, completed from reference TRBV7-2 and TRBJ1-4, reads GAGVSQSPSNKVTEKGKDVELRCDPISGHTALYWYRQSLGQGLEFLIYFQGNSAPDKSGLPSDRFSAERTGGSVSTLTIQRTQQEDSAVYLCASSSRQGPNEKLFFGSGTQLSVL.

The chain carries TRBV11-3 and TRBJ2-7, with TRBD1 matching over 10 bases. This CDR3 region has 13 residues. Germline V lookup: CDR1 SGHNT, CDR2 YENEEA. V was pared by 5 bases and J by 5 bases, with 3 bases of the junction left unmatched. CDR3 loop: CASSRQGAHEQYF. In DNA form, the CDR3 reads TGTGCCAGCAGCCGACAGGGGGCCCACGAGCAGTACTTC.

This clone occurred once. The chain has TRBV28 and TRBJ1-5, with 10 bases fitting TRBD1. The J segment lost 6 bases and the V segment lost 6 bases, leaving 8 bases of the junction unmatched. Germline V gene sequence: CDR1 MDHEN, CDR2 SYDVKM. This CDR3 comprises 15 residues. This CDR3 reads CASSPGQGFGQPQHF. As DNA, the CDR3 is TGTGCCAGCAGCCCGGGACAGGGGTTTGGTCAGCCCCAGCATTTT.